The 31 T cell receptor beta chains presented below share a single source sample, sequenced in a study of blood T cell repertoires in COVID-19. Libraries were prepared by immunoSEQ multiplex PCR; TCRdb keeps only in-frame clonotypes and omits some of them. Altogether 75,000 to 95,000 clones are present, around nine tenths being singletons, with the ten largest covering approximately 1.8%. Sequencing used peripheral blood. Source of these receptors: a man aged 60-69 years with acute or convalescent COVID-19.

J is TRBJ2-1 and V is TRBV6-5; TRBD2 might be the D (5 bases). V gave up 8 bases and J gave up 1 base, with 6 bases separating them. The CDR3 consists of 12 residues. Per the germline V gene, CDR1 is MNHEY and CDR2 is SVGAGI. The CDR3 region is CASGESYNEQFF. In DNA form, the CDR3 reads TGTGCCAGCGGGGAGTCCTACAATGAGCAGTTCTTC.

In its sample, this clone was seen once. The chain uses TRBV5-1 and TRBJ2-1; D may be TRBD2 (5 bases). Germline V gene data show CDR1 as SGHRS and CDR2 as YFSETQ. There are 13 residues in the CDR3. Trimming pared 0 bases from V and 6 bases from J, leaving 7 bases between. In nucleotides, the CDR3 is TGCGCCAGCAGCTTGGCGGACTCCAATGAGCAGTTCTTC. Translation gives CASSLADSNEQFF.

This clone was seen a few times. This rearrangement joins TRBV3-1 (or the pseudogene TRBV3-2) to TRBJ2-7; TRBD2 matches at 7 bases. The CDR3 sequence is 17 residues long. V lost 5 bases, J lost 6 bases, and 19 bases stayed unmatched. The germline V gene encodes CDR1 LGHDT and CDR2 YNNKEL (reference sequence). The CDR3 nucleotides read TGTGCCAGCAGCACCGGGTGGGCTAGCGGTCCCCGTGGCGAGCAGTACTTC. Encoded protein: CASSTGWASGPRGEQYF.

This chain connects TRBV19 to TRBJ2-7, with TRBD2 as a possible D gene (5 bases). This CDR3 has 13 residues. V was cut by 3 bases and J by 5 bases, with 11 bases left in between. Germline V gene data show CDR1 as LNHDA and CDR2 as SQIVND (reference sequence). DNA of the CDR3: TGTGCCAGTAGTATCGGGGTGGGCAACGAGCAGTACTTC. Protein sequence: CASSIGVGNEQYF.

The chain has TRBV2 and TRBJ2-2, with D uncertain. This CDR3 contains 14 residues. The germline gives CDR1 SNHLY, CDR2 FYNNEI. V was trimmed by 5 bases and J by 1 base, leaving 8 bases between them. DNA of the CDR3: TGTGCCAGCAGTAGAAGCGAGAACACCGGGGAGCTGTTTTTT. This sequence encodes CASSRSENTGELFF.

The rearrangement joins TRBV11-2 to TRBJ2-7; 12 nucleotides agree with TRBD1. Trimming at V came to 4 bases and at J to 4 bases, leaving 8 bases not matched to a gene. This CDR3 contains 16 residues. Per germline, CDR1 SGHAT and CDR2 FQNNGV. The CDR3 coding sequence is TGTGCCAGCAGCTACCCCGGGACAGGGGGCTATTACGAGCAGTACTTC. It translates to CASSYPGTGGYYEQYF.

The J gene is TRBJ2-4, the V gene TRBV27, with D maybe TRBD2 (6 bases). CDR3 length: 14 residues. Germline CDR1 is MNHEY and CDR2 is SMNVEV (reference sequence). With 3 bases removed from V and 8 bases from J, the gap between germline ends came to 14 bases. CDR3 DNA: TGTGCCAGCAGTTTGAGATCCGGGGGTGACATTCAGTACTTC. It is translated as CASSLRSGGDIQYF.

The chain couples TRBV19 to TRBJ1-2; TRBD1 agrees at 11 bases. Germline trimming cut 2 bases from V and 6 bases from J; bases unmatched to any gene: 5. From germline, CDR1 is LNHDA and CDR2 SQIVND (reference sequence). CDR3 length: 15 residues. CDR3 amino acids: CASSIYGQGAHGYTF. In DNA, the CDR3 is TGTGCCAGTAGTATATATGGACAGGGGGCCCATGGCTACACCTTC.

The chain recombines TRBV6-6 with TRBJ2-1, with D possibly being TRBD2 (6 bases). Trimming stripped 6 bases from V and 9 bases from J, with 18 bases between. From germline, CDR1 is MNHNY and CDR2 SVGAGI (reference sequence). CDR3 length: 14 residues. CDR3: CASSFPGERGEQFF. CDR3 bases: TGTGCCAGCAGCTTCCCGGGAGAGAGAGGTGAGCAGTTCTTC.

CDR3 sequence (DNA): TGCGCCAGCAGCTTACAAATGAACACTGAAGCTTTCTTT. It translates to CASSLQMNTEAFF. This chain connects TRBV5-1 to TRBJ1-1; D is undetermined. This CDR3 has 13 residues. Germline loops: CDR1 SGHRS, CDR2 YFSETQ. Trimming took 2 bases from V and 0 from J, leaving 5 bases between them.

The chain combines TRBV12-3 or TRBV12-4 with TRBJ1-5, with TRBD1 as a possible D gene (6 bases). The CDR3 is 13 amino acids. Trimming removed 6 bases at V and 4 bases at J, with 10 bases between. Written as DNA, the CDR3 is TGTGCCAGCAGCTGGACAGAAAATCAGCCCCAGCATTTT. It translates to CASSWTENQPQHF.

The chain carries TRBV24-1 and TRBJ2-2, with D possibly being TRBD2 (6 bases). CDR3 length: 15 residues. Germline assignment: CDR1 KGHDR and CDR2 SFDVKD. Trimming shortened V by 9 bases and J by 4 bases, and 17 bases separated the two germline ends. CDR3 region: CATVRVGGLTGELFF. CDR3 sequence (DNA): TGTGCCACCGTTAGGGTCGGGGGACTCACCGGGGAGCTGTTTTTT.

CDR3 DNA: TGTGCCAGCAGTATCTTTAGCGGTCACACCGGGGAGCTGTTTTTT. Encoded protein: CASSIFSGHTGELFF. The V and J genes are TRBV2 and TRBJ2-2; perhaps TRBD2 as D (6 bases). Germline V gives CDR1 SNHLY, CDR2 FYNNEI. The CDR3 runs 15 residues. Trimming took 5 bases from V and 3 from J, leaving 13 bases between them.

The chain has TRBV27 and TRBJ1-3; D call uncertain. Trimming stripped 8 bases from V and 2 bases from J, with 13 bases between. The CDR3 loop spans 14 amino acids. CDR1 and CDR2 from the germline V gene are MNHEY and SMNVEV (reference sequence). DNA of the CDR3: TGTGCCAGCTCCCGGTCGGGAACTGGAAACACCATATATTTT. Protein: CASSRSGTGNTIYF.

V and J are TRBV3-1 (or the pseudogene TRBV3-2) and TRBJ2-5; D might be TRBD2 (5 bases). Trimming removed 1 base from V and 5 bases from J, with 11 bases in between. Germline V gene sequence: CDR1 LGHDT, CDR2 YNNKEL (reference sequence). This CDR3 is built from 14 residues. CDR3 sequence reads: CASSQGTQRETQYF. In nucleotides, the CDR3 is TGTGCCAGCAGCCAAGGGACCCAGCGGGAGACCCAGTACTTC.

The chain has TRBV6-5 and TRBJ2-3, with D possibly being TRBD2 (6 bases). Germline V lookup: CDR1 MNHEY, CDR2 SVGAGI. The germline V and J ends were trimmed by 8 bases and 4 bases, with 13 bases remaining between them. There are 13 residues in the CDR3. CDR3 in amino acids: CASGGGDADTQYF. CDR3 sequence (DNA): TGTGCCAGCGGGGGAGGAGACGCAGATACGCAGTATTTT.

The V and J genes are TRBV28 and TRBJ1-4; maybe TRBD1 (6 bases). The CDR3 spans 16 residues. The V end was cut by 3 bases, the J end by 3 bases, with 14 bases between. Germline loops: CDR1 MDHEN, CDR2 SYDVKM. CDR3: CASSFGGARANEKLFF. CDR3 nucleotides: TGTGCCAGCAGTTTTGGGGGGGCGCGGGCTAATGAAAAACTGTTTTTT.

The CDR3 sequence is CASSLGAAGDSGNTIYF. CDR3 DNA sequence: TGTGCCAGCAGCTTAGGAGCCGCAGGGGACTCTGGAAACACCATATATTTT. V gene TRBV7-2 combines with J gene TRBJ1-3; possibly TRBD1 for D (6 bases). The CDR3 spans 17 residues. The V and J ends lost 1 base and 0 bases respectively, with 13 bases between them. Germline CDR1 and CDR2: SGHTA and FQGNSA.

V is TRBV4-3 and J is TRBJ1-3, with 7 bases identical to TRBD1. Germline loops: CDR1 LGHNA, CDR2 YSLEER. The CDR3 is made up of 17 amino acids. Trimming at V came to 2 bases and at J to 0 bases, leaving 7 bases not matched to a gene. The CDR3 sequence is CASSQHRGFGSGNTIYF. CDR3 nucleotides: TGCGCCAGCAGCCAACACAGGGGCTTTGGCTCTGGAAACACCATATATTTT.

CDR3 in DNA: TGTGCCATCAGTGAGTCAAGGACAGGGGCGAACACCGGGGAGCTGTTTTTT. Protein: CAISESRTGANTGELFF. The rearrangement joins TRBV10-3 to TRBJ2-2; 9 bases agree with TRBD1. The CDR3 runs to 17 residues. Germline V gene data show CDR1 as ENHRY and CDR2 as SYGVKD. V was clipped by 0 bases and J by 0 bases; unmatched bases: 2.

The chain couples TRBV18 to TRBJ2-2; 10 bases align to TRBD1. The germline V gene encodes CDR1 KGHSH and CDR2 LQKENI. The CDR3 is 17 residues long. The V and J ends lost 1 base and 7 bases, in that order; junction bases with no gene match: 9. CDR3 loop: CASSPQRPGQGIGELFF. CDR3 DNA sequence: TGTGCCAGCTCACCACAACGCCCGGGACAGGGGATCGGGGAGCTGTTTTTT. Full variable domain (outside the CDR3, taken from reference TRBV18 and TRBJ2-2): NAGVMQNPRHLVRRRGQEARLRCSPMKGHSHVYWYRQLPEEGLKFMVYLQKENIIDESGMPKERFSAEFPKEGPSILRIQQVVRGDSAAYFCASSPQRPGQGIGELFFGEGSRLTVL.

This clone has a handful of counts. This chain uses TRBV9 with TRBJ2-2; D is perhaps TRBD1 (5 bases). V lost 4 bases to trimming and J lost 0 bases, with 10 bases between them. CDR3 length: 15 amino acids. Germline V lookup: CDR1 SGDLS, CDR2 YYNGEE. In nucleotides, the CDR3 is TGTGCCAGCAGCCTGGACAATTCGAACACCGGGGAGCTGTTTTTT. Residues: CASSLDNSNTGELFF.

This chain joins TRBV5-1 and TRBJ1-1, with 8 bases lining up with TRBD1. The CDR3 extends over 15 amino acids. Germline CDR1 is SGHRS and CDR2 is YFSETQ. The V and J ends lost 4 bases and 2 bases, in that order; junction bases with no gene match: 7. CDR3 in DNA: TGCGCCAGCAGCCGGACGACAGGGGCAAACACTGAAGCTTTCTTT. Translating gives CASSRTTGANTEAFF.

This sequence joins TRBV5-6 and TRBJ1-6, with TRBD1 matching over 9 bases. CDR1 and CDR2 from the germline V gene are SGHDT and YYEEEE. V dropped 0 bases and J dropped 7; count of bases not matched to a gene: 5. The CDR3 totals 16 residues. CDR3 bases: TGTGCCAGCAGCTTGGATGGGACAGGGAGGAATTCACCCCTCCACTTT. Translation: CASSLDGTGRNSPLHF.

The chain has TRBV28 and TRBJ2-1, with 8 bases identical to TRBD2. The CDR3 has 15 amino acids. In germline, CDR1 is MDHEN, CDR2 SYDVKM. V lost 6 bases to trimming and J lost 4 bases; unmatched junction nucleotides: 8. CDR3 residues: CASSGGASRYNEQFF. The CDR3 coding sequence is TGTGCCAGCAGCGGGGGGGCTAGCAGATACAATGAGCAGTTCTTC.

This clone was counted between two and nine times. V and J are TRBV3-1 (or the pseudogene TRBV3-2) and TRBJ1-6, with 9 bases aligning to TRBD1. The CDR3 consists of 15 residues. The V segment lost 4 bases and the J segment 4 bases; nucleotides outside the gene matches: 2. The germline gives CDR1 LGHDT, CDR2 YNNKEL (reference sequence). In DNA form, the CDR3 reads TGTGCCAGCAGCCTTGGACAGGGGTATAATTCACCCCTCCACTTT. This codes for CASSLGQGYNSPLHF.

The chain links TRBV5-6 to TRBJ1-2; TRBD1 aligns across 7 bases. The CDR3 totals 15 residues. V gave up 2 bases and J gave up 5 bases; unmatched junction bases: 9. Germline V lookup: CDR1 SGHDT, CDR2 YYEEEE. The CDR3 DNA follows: TGTGCCAGCAGCTTTAGGGACAGCCCGTCTTATGGCTACACCTTC. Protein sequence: CASSFRDSPSYGYTF.

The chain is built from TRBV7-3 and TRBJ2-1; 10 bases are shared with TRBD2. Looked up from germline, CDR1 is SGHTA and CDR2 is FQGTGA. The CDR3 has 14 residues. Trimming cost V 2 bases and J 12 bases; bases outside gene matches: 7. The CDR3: CASSLSGLAASQFF. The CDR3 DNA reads TGTGCCAGCAGCTTATCCGGACTAGCGGCATCGCAGTTCTTC.

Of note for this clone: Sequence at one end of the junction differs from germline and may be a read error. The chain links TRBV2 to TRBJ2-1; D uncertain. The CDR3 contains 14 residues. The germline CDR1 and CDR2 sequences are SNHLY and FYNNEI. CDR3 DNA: TGTGCCAGCAGTAAAGCCCCCCCCGGAGATCAGCAGTTCTTC. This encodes CASSKAPPGDQQFF.

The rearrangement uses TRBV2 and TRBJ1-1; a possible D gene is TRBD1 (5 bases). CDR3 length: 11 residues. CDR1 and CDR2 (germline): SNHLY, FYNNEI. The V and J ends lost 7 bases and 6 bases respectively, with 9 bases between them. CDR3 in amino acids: CASKGFAEAFF. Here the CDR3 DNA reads TGTGCCAGCAAGGGGTTTGCTGAAGCTTTCTTT.

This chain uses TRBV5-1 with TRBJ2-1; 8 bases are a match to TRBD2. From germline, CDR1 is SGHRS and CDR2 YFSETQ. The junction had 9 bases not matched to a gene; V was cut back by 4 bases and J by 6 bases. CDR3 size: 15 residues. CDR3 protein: CASSDGTGTSNEQFF. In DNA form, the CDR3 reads TGCGCCAGCAGCGACGGGACCGGGACTAGCAATGAGCAGTTCTTC.